A single sample gave rise to the 9 T cell receptor beta chains below, sequenced in a study of blood T cells in healthy people across ages. A second roughly 7 to 12 cycle PCR used barcoded and J-beta primers. Each CDR3 protein is one row after TCRdb ran MiXCR on the 5' RACE reads. The repertoire has 730,000 or so distinct CDR3 sequences, roughly 41% of them found once; the top ten carry approximately 29%. Sequencing input: blood. The receptors derive from a man at least 80 years old in good health.

In regard to this clonotype: A clone one base away is much larger, so this may be a read error. The chain employs TRBV29-1 and TRBJ2-1, with D possibly TRBD2 on 7 matching bases. TRBJ2-7 matches the DNA end more closely, so the J call is doubtful. The germline CDR1 and CDR2 sequences are SQVTM and ANQGSEA. The CDR3 is made up of 15 amino acids. The CDR3 sequence: CSVVTGGIFGNEQYF. The CDR3 DNA follows: TGCAGCGTTGTGACGGGGGGCATTTTTGGCAATGAGCAGTACTTC.

About this clonotype: The junction and the germline gene differ at one end; a read error may be behind it. The CDR3 region is CASSFHGYNEQFF. DNA for the CDR3: TGTGCTAGCAGCTTCCACGGATACAATGAGCAGTTCTTC. This sequence joins TRBV7-7 and TRBJ2-1; D is uncertain. The CDR3 covers 13 residues. From germline, CDR1 is SSHAT and CDR2 FNYEAQ (reference sequence).

As concerns this clonotype: Given a much more abundant clone one base away, this may be a read error. The V call is TRBV6-5, the J call TRBJ2-3; D call uncertain. CDR3 length: 16 residues. Germline V gene sequence: CDR1 MNHEY, CDR2 SVGAGI. V was clipped by 0 bases and J by 0 bases, with 10 bases between them. The CDR3 is CASSYSVSRSTDTQYF. CDR3 in DNA: TGTGCCAGCAGTTACTCTGTCTCGCGGAGCACAGATACGCAGTATTTT.

This clonotype has more than one count but fewer than ten. The V call is TRBV21-1, the J call TRBJ2-5; the D call TRBD1 from the table was never checked on the DNA. TRBV21-1 is deemed a pseudogene. The CDR3 is 18 amino acids. The CDR3 coding sequence is TGTGCCAGCAGCACCGCGTGGCCCCTGCAGGGGATGTGGGAGACCCAGTACTTC. It codes for CASSTAWPLQGMWETQYF.

This clonotype appeared a few times. The chain is built from TRBV6-5 and TRBJ2-3; 7 nucleotides align to TRBD2. This CDR3 spans 15 amino acids. J was trimmed by 1 base and V by 6 bases; bases with no gene match: 7. Germline loops: CDR1 MNHEY, CDR2 SVGAGI. The CDR3 loop is CASRLASGGTDTQYF. The CDR3 nucleotides read TGTGCCAGCAGGTTGGCTAGCGGTGGCACAGATACGCAGTATTTT.

V gene TRBV7-2 combines with J gene TRBJ1-5; the D is unclear. V was pared by 1 base and J by 0 bases, with 10 bases between. The CDR3 length is 16 residues. The germline V gene has CDR1 SGHTA and CDR2 FQGNSA. The CDR3 loop reads CASSLVWGSSNQPQHF. CDR3 in DNA: TGTGCCAGCAGCTTAGTTTGGGGAAGTAGCAATCAGCCCCAGCATTTT.

The chain uses TRBV7-6 and TRBJ2-5; the D gene could be TRBD1 or TRBD2 (5 bases each). Germline V gene data show CDR1 as SGHVS and CDR2 as FNYEAQ. CDR3 size: 14 residues. V was pared by 1 base and J by 4 bases, with 10 bases between. CDR3 nucleotides: TGTGCCAGCAGCTTAGTCCCGGGACCAGAGACCCAGTACTTC. Its translation: CASSLVPGPETQYF. The full variable domain, completed using reference TRBV7-6 and TRBJ2-5, is GAGVSQSPRYKVTKRGQDVALRCDPISGHVSLYWYRQALGQGPEFLTYFNYEAQQDKSGLPNDRFSAERPEGSISTLTIQRTEQRDSAMYRCASSLVPGPETQYFGPGTRLLVL.

In its sample, this clonotype was seen a few times. The V gene is TRBV4-3, the J gene TRBJ2-2; D perhaps matches TRBD2 (5 bases). CDR1 is LGHNA and CDR2 is YSLEER in the germline V gene. This CDR3 has 15 amino acids. V was clipped by 0 bases and J by 6 bases, with 11 bases between them. Here the CDR3 DNA reads TGCGCCAGCAGCCAAGAGAAGAGGGTTGCCGGGGAGCTGTTTTTT. It translates to CASSQEKRVAGELFF.

This rearrangement joins TRBV12-3 or TRBV12-4 to TRBJ2-7; TRBD1 is a possible D gene (6 bases). The CDR3 is made up of 16 amino acids. Deletions cut 8 bases from V and 2 bases from J, with 22 bases between. CDR3 sequence (DNA): TGTGCCAGCGGGTTATACCTCGGGCAGGGGACCTACGAGCAGTACTTC. It encodes CASGLYLGQGTYEQYF.